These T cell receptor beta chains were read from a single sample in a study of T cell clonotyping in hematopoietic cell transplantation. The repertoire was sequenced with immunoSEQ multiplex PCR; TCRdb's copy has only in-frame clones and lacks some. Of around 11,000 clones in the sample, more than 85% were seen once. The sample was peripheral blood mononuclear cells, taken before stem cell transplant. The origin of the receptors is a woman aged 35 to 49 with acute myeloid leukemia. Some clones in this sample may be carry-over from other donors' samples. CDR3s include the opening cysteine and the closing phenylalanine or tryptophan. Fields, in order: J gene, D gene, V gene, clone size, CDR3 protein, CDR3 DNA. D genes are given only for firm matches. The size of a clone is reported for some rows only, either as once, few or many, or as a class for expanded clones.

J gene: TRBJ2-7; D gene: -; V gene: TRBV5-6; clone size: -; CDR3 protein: CASSLELISEQYF; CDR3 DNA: TGTGCCAGCAGCTTGGAACTGATAAGTGAGCAGTACTTC
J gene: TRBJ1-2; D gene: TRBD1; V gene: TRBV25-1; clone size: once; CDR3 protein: CASAGGAQNYGYTF; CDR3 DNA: TGTGCCAGCGCAGGGGGGGCACAGAACTATGGCTACACCTTC
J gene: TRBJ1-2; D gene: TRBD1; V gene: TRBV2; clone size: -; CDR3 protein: CASSTLDRDNYGYTF; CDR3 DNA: TGTGCCAGCAGCACCCTCGACAGGGATAACTATGGCTACACCTTC
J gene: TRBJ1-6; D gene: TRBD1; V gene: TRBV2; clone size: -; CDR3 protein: CASRGQGGSPLHF; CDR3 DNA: TGTGCCAGCAGAGGACAGGGTGGATCACCCCTCCACTTT
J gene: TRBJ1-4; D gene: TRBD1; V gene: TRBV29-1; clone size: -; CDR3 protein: CSVELDRGEKLFF; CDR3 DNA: TGCAGCGTTGAGTTGGACAGGGGAGAAAAACTGTTTTTT
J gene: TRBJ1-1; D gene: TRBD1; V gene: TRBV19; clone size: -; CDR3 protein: CASRHWDRAGATEAFF; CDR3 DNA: TGTGCCAGTAGGCACTGGGACAGGGCAGGAGCCACTGAAGCTTTCTTT
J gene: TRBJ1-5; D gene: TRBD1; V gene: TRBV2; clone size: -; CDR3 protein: CASRTYGTGTNQPQHF; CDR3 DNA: TGTGCCAGCAGGACTTACGGGACAGGGACAAATCAGCCCCAGCATTTT
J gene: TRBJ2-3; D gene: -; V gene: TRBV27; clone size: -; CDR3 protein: CASSRGLTTDTQYF; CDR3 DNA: TGTGCCAGCAGTAGGGGACTTACCACAGATACGCAGTATTTT
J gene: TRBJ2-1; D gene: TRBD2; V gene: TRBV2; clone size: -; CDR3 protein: CASRGSTSGAYNEQFF; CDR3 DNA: TGTGCCAGCAGGGGTTCGACTAGCGGGGCCTACAATGAGCAGTTCTTC
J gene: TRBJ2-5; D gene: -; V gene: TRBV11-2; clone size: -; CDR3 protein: CASSSGGGSTHSPQETQYF; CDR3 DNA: TGTGCCAGCAGTTCAGGGGGCGGGAGCACTCATTCGCCTCAAGAGACCCAGTACTTC
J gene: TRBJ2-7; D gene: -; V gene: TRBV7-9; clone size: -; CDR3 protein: CASSQRQFVEQYF; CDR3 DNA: TGTGCCAGCAGCCAGCGACAGTTTGTCGAGCAGTACTTC
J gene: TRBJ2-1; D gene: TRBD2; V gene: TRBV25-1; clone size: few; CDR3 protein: CASSLFGGRASSEQFF; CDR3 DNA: TGTGCCAGCAGCCTTTTTGGGGGGAGGGCCTCTAGTGAGCAGTTCTTC
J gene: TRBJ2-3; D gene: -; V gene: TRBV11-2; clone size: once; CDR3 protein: CASSQFERSTDTQYF; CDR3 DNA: TGTGCCAGCAGCCAATTCGAGCGGAGCACAGATACGCAGTATTTT
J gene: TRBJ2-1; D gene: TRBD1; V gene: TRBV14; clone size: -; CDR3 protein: CASSQLGQPRNDEQFF; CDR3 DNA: TGTGCCAGCAGCCAGTTGGGACAGCCAAGGAACGATGAGCAGTTCTTC
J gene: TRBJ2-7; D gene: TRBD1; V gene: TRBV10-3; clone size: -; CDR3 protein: CAISENRGKQYF; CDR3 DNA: TGTGCCATCAGTGAGAACAGGGGGAAGCAGTACTTC
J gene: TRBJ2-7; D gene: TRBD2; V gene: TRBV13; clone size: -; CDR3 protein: CASSPPLAYEQYF; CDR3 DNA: TGTGCCAGCAGCCCCCCACTAGCGTACGAGCAGTACTTC
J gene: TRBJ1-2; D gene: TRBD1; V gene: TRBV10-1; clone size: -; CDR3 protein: CASSGTGTDGYTF; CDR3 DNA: TGCGCCAGCAGTGGAACCGGGACAGATGGCTACACCTTC
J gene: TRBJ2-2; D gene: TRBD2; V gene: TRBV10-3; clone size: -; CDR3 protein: CAISAASGIPGELFF; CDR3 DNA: TGTGCCATCAGTGCGGCTAGCGGTATTCCCGGGGAGCTGTTTTTT
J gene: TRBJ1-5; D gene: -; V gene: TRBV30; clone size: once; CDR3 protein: CAWSVQWDQPQHF; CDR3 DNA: TGTGCCTGGAGTGTCCAGTGGGATCAGCCCCAGCATTTT
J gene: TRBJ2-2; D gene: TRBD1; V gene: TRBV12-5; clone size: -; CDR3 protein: CASGKTGVHGELFF; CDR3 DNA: TGTGCTAGTGGTAAAACAGGGGTACACGGGGAGCTGTTTTTT
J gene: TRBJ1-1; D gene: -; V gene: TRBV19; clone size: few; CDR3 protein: CASSLLRNTEAFF; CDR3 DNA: TGTGCCAGTAGTTTATTACGGAACACTGAAGCTTTCTTT
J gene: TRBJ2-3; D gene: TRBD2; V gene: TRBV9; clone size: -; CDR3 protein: CASSVASGMADTQYF; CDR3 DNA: TGTGCCAGCAGCGTGGCTAGCGGGATGGCGGATACGCAGTATTTT
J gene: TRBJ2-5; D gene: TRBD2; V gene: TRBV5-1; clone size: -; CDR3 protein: CASSPGTRGGETQYF; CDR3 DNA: TGCGCCAGCAGCCCCGGGACTAGGGGAGGAGAGACCCAGTACTTC
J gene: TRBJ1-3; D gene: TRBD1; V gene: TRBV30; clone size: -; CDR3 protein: CAWDRGLVVSGNTIYF; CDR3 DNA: TGTGCCTGGGACAGGGGGCTAGTTGTCTCTGGAAACACCATATATTTT
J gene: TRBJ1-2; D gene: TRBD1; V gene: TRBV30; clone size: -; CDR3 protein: CAWRTGPGGYTF; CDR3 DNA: TGTGCCTGGAGGACAGGGCCCGGTGGCTACACCTTC
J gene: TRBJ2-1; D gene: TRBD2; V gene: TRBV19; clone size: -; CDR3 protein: CASSKTSGNNEQFF; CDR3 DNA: TGTGCCAGTAGTAAGACTAGCGGTAACAATGAGCAGTTCTTC
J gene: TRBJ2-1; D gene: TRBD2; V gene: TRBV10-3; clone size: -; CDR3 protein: CAISARGRGNEQFF; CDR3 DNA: TGTGCCATCAGTGCTCGCGGGAGAGGTAATGAGCAGTTCTTC
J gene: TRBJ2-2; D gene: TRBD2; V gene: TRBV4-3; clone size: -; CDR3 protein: CASSQTSGTPGELFF; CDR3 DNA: TGCGCCAGCAGCCAGACTAGCGGGACCCCCGGGGAGCTGTTTTTT
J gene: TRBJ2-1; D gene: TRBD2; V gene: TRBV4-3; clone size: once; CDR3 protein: CASSQRAGVPRGDEQFF; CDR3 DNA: TGCGCCAGCAGCCAACGAGCGGGAGTACCCCGGGGGGATGAGCAGTTCTTC
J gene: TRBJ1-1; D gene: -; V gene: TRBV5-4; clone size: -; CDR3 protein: CASSFGNTEAFF; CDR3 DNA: TGTGCCAGCAGCTTTGGGAACACTGAAGCTTTCTTT
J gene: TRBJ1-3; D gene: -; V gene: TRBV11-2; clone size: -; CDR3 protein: CASSLGGGNTIYF; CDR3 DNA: TGTGCCAGCAGCTTAGGGGGTGGAAACACCATATATTTT
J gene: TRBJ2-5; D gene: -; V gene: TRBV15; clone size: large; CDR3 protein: CASSGAGGETQYF; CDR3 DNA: TGTGCCAGTTCGGGAGCCGGTGGAGAGACCCAGTACTTC
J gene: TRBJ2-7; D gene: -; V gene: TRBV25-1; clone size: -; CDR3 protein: CASSQGDEQYF; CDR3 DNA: TGTGCCAGCAGCCAGGGCGACGAGCAGTACTTC
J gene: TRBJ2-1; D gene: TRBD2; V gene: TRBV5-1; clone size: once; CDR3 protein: CASGHPGTRDNEQFF; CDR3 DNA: TGCGCCAGCGGACACCCCGGGACTAGAGACAATGAGCAGTTCTTC
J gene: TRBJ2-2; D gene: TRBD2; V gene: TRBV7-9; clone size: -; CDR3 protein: CASSHHGGTGTGELFF; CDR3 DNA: TGTGCCAGCTCCCACCACGGGGGGACGGGCACCGGGGAGCTGTTTTTT
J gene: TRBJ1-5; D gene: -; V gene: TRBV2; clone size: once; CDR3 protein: CASSLGDTTQHF; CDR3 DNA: TGTGCCAGCAGTCTCGGGGACACGACCCAGCATTTT
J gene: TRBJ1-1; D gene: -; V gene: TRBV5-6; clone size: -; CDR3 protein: CASTFINTEAFF; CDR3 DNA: TGTGCCAGCACCTTCATTAACACTGAAGCTTTCTTT
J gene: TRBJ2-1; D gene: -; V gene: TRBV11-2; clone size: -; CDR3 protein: CASSLTGRYNEQFF; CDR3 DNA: TGTGCCAGCAGCTTAACAGGGAGGTACAATGAGCAGTTCTTC
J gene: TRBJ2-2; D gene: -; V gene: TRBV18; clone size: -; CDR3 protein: CATKWVGELFF; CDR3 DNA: TGTGCCACCAAATGGGTCGGGGAGCTGTTTTTT
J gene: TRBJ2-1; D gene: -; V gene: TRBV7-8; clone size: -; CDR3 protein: CASSLDGSLDEQFF; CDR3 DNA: TGTGCCAGCAGCTTAGATGGTAGCCTCGATGAGCAGTTCTTC
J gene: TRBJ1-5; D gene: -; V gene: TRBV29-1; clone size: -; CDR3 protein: CSVGGATNQPQHF; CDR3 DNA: TGCAGCGTTGGGGGGGCCACTAATCAGCCCCAGCATTTT
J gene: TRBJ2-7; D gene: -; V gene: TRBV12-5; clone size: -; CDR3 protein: CASGNGIGVYYEQYF; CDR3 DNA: TGTGCTAGTGGGAATGGGATCGGGGTGTACTACGAGCAGTACTTC
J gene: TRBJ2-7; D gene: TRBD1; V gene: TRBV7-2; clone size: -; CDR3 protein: CASSFNRGYEQYF; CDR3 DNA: TGTGCCAGCAGCTTTAACAGGGGATACGAGCAGTACTTC
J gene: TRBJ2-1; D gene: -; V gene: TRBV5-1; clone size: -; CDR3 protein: CASSLASGVGSYNEQFF; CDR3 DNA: TGCGCCAGCAGCTTGGCCTCTGGGGTGGGCTCCTACAATGAGCAGTTCTTC
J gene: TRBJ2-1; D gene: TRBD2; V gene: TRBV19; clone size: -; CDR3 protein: CASKSLAGAYNEQFF; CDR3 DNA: TGTGCCAGTAAATCACTAGCGGGGGCATACAATGAGCAGTTCTTC
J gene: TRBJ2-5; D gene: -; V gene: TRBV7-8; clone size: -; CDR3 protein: CASSLRLPMETQYF; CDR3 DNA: TGTGCCAGCAGCTTACGACTCCCCATGGAGACCCAGTACTTC